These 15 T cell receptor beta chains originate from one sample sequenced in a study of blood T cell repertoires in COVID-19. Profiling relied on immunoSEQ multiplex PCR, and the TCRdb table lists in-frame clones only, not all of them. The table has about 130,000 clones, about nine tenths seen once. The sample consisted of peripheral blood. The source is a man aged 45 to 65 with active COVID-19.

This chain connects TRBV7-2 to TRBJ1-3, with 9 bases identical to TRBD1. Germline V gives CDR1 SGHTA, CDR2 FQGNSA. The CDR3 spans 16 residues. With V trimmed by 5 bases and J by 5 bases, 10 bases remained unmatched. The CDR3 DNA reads TGTGCCAGCAGCGCCTACCCCGGGACAGGGAGAAACACCATATATTTT. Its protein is CASSAYPGTGRNTIYF.

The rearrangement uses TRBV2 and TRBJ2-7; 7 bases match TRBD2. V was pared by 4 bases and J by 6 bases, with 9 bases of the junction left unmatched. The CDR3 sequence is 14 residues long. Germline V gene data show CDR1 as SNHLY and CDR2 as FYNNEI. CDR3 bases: TGTGCCAGCAGTGTGAGGGAGGGGACGGGCGAGCAGTACTTC. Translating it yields CASSVREGTGEQYF.

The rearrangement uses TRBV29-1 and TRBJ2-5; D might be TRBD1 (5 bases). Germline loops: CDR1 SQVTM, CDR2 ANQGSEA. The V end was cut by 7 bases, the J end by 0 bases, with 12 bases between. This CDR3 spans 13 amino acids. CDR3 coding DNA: TGCAGCGCAGACAGTTCATACCAAGAGACCCAGTACTTC. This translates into CSADSSYQETQYF.

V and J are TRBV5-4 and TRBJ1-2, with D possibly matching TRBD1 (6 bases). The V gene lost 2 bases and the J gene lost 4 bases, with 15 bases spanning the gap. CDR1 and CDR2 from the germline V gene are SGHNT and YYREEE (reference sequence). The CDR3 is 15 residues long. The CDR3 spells CASSFSQGRGYGYTF. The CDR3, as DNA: TGTGCCAGCAGCTTTTCACAGGGCCGGGGCTATGGCTACACCTTC.

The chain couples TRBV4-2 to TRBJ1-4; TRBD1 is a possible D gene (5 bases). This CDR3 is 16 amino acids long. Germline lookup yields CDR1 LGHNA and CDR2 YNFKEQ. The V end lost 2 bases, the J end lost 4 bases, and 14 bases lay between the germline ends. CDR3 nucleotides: TGTGCCAGCAGCCAAAGTTGGGGGACTAATAATGAAAAACTGTTTTTT. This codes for CASSQSWGTNNEKLFF.

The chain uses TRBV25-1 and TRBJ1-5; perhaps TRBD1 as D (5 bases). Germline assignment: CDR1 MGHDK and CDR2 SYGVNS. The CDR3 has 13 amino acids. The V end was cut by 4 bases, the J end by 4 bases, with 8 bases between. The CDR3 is CASSGRQNQPQHF. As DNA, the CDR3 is TGTGCCAGCAGTGGCAGACAGAATCAGCCCCAGCATTTT.

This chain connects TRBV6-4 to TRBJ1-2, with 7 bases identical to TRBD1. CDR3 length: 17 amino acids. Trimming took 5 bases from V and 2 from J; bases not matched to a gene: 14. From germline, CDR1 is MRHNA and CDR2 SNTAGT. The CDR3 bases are TGTGCCAGCAGTCCCAGACCAGGGGGAACGGCCAACTATGGCTACACCTTC. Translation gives CASSPRPGGTANYGYTF.

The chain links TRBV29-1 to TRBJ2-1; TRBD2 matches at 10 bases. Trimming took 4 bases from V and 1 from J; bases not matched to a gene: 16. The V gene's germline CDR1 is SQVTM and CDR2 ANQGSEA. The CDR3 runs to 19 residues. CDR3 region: CSVAPGSGRARGSYNEQFF. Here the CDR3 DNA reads TGCAGCGTTGCCCCGGGGAGCGGGAGGGCCCGGGGATCCTACAATGAGCAGTTCTTC.

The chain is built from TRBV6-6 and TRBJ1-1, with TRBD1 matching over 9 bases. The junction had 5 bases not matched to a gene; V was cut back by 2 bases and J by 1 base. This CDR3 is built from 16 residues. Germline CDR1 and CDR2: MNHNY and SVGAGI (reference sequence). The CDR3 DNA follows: TGTGCCAGCAGTTACAGGGGACAGGGAGCGAACACTGAAGCTTTCTTT. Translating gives CASSYRGQGANTEAFF.

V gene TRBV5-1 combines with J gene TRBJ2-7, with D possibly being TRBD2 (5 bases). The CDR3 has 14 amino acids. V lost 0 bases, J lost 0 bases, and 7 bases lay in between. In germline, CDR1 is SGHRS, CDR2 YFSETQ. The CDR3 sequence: CASSLGLSSYEQYV. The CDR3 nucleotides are TGCGCCAGCAGCTTGGGACTAAGCTCCTACGAGCAGTACGTC.

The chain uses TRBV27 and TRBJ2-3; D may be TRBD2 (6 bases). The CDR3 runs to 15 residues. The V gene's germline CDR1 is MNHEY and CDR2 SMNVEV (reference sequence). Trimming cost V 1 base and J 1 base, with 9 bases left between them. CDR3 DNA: TGTGCCAGCAGTTTATTGGGGGGTGGCACAGATACGCAGTATTTT. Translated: CASSLLGGGTDTQYF.

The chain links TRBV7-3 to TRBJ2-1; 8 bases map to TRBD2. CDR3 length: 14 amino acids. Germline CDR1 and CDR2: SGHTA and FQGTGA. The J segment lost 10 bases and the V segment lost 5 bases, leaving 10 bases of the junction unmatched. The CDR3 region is CASSPHGRGGEQFF. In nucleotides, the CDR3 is TGTGCCAGCAGCCCCCACGGGAGGGGGGGCGAGCAGTTCTTC.

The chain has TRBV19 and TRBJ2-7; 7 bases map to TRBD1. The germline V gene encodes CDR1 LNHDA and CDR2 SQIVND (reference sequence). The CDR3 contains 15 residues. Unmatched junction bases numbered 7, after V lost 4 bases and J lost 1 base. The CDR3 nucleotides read TGTGCCAGTAGTAGTCCGGGACAGCCGTCCTACGAGCAGTACTTC. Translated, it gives CASSSPGQPSYEQYF.

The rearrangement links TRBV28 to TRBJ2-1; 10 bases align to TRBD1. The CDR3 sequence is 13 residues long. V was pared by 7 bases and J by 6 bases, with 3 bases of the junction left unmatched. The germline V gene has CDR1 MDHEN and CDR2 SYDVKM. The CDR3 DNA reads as TGTGCCAGCAATGACAGGGGGCCCAATGAGCAGTTCTTC. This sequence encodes CASNDRGPNEQFF. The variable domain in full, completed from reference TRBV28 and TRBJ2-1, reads DVKVTQSSRYLVKRTGEKVFLECVQDMDHENMFWYRQDPGLGLRLIYFSYDVKMKEKGDIPEGYSVSREKKERFSLILESASTNQTSMYLCASNDRGPNEQFFGPGTRLTVL.

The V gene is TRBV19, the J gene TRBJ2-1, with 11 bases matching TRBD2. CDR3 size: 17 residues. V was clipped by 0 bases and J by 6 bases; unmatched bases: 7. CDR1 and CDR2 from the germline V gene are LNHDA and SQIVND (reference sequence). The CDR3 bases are TGTGCCAGTAGTATAGATCAACTAGCGGGAGCAGGCAATGAGCAGTTCTTC. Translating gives CASSIDQLAGAGNEQFF.